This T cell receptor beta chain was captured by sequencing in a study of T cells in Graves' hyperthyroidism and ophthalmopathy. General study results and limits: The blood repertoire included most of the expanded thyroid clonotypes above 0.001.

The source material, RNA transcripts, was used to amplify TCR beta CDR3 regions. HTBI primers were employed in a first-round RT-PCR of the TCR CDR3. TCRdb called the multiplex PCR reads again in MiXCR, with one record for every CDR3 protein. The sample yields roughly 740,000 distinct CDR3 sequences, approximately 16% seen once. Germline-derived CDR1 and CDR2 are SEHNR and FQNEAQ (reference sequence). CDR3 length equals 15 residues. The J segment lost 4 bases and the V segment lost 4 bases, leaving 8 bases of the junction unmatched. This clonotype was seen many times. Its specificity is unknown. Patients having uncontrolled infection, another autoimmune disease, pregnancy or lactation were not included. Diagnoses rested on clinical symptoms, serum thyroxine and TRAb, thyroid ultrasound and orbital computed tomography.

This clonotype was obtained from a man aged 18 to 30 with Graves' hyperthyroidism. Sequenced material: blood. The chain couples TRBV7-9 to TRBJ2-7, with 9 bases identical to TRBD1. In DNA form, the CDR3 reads TGTGCCAGCAGCTATTCGGGACAGGGAGGGTACGAGCAGTACTTC. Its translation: CASSYSGQGGYEQYF.